A single TCR beta chain is shown here with its context. This entry belongs to a study of blood T cell repertoires in COVID-19. Per the study methods: Nucleated cell counts were estimated from reference gene primer amplification. Clones were sequenced by immunoSEQ multiplex PCR, and TCRdb holds only the in-frame ones, with some missing. V and J calls and clone size are those listed in that table; D and trimming were worked out from the DNA. Of about 110,000 clones detected, 81% appear once; the ten largest clones hold less than 45%. The junction had 8 bases not matched to a gene; V was cut back by 2 bases and J by 4 bases. The germline V gene encodes CDR1 MGHDK and CDR2 SYGVNS. The CDR3 runs 16 residues.

Material for sequencing was peripheral blood. This clonotype originated in a man older than 75 with acute or convalescent COVID-19. The rearrangement joins TRBV25-1 to TRBJ1-3; 7 bases line up with TRBD1. CDR3 sequence reads: CASSEGGTASGNTIYF. CDR3 DNA: TGTGCCAGCAGTGAAGGGGGGACAGCCTCAGGAAACACCATATATTTT. Complete variable domain (other parts from reference TRBV25-1 and TRBJ1-3): EADIYQTPRYLVIGTGKKITLECSQTMGHDKMYWYQQDPGMELHLIHYSYGVNSTEKGDLSSESTVSRIRTEHFPLTLESARPSHTSQYLCASSEGGTASGNTIYFGEGSWLTVV.